This passage covers 19 T cell receptor beta chains from one sample sequenced in a study of early T cells in non-severe SARS-CoV-2 infection. TCRdb re-called the 5' RACE reads with MiXCR, one entry per CDR3 protein. The data contain tens of thousands of distinct CDR3 sequences, approximately 5.2% of them singletons. Sequencing used whole blood. These receptor sequences come from an adult who was a healthcare worker with PCR-confirmed SARS-CoV-2 infection or an uninfected control (not recorded which).

The chain joins TRBV29-1 to TRBJ1-2; a weak D match, TRBD1 (5 bases). The germline V gene has CDR1 SQVTM and CDR2 ANQGSEA. V was cut by 2 bases and J by 4 bases, with 11 bases left in between. The CDR3 extends over 13 amino acids. For the CDR3, the DNA is TGCAGCGTTGAAACGGGACGGACCTATGGCTACACCTTC. It codes for CSVETGRTYGYTF.

This clonotype was seen at least ten times. The J gene is TRBJ1-1, the V gene TRBV7-8, with 8 nucleotides matching TRBD1. The germline V gene has CDR1 SGHVS and CDR2 FQNEAQ. CDR3 size: 12 residues. The ends lost 5 bases at V and 5 bases at J; junction bases unmatched: 1. The CDR3 reads CASSRQGTEAFF. The CDR3 region has the DNA TGTGCCAGCAGCAGACAGGGGACTGAAGCTTTCTTT.

This clonotype came up many times. The chain couples TRBV7-8 to TRBJ2-3; the D gene is possibly TRBD2 (6 bases). Trimming shortened V by 5 bases and J by 13 bases, and 19 bases separated the two germline ends. The CDR3 length is 13 residues. Germline assignment: CDR1 SGHVS and CDR2 FQNEAQ. The CDR3 loop is CASSPAIPGEKYF. DNA of the CDR3: TGTGCCAGCAGCCCCGCAATCCCGGGAGAGAAGTATTTT.

This clonotype was recorded many times. Its ends do not fully match the called genes, so a read error is possible. The chain couples TRBV10-2 to TRBJ2-5; D might be TRBD2 (6 bases). Per the germline V gene, CDR1 is WSHSY and CDR2 is SAAADI. This CDR3 has 15 residues. The CDR3 DNA is TGCGCCAGCAGTGTGCGGGGATTAAACGAAGAGACCCTGTACTTC. The encoded protein is CASSVRGLNEETLYF.

This clonotype showed up many times. The chain has TRBV5-1 and TRBJ2-1; 12 bases agree with TRBD2. J gave up 7 bases and V 2 bases, and 1 base lay outside the gene matches. Germline assignment: CDR1 SGHRS and CDR2 YFSETQ. This CDR3 has 14 amino acids. The CDR3 DNA reads TGCGCCAGCAGCTTAGGACTAGCGGGGAATGAGCAGTTCTTC. It encodes CASSLGLAGNEQFF.

V usage is TRBV7-2 and J usage is TRBJ2-7; D ambiguous. V lost 5 bases and J 4 bases, leaving 15 bases between the germline ends. The CDR3 consists of 14 residues. The germline V gene has CDR1 SGHTA and CDR2 FQGNSA. CDR3 bases: TGTGCCAGCAGCCCTAGTAGGTCTCATTACGAGCAGTACTTC. It specifies CASSPSRSHYEQYF.

The gene calls are TRBV9 and TRBJ2-3, with 11 bases fitting TRBD2. The CDR3 covers 16 residues. V lost 7 bases, J lost 2 bases, and 9 bases stayed unmatched. CDR1 is SGDLS and CDR2 is YYNGEE in the germline V gene. The CDR3 coding sequence is TGTGCCAGCGAGGCTAGCGGGAGGACCAACACAGATACGCAGTATTTT. It yields the protein CASEASGRTNTDTQYF.

At least ten counts were recorded for this clonotype. The chain joins TRBV6-1 to TRBJ2-3; no firm D call. The CDR3 is 11 amino acids. V lost 6 bases and J lost 5, with 6 bases in between. Germline CDR1 reads MNHNS; CDR2 reads SASEGT. The CDR3 loop is CASSELDTQYF. CDR3 sequence (DNA): TGTGCCAGCAGCGAGTTAGATACGCAGTATTTT.

This clonotype was detected only a few times. The J gene is TRBJ2-5, the V gene TRBV6-2 or TRBV6-3; D possibly corresponds to TRBD1 (6 bases). Germline V gene lookup returns CDR1 MNHEY and CDR2 SVGEGT. The V gene lost 5 bases and the J gene lost 0 bases, with 10 bases spanning the gap. The length of the CDR3 is 14 residues. This chain's CDR3 is CASSERDNQETQYF. CDR3 DNA: TGTGCCAGCAGTGAAAGGGACAACCAAGAGACCCAGTACTTC.

This clonotype came up many times. The chain links TRBV28 to TRBJ1-6; D may be TRBD1 (5 bases). This CDR3 has 14 amino acids. In germline, CDR1 is MDHEN, CDR2 SYDVKM. The V and J ends lost 5 bases and 8 bases respectively, with 13 bases between them. This CDR3 is CASSVAWGDSPLHF. In nucleotides, the CDR3 is TGTGCCAGCAGTGTGGCCTGGGGGGATTCACCCCTCCACTTT.

This clonotype was counted a few times. V is TRBV13 and J is TRBJ2-1, with 11 nucleotides matching TRBD2. The V segment lost 0 bases and the J segment 6 bases; nucleotides outside the gene matches: 19. The CDR3 extends over 21 amino acids. The germline V gene encodes CDR1 PRHDT and CDR2 FYEKMQ (reference sequence). The CDR3 region has the DNA TGTGCCAGCAGCTTAGGCCAAGGTATGAATCTAGCGGGAGGCCCCGGCAATGAGCAGTTCTTC. Translation: CASSLGQGMNLAGGPGNEQFF.

This clonotype was detected ten times or more. V usage is TRBV6-4 and J usage is TRBJ2-1; D remains unclear. The germline V gene has CDR1 MRHNA and CDR2 SNTAGT. Trimming pared 6 bases from V and 4 bases from J, leaving 16 bases between. The CDR3 extends over 15 amino acids. The CDR3 DNA is TGTGCCAGCAGGAAGGGTCGCCGGCCTTACAATGAGCAGTTCTTC. It specifies CASRKGRRPYNEQFF.

This clonotype was observed at least ten times. The chain employs TRBV7-3 and TRBJ2-2, with D perhaps matching TRBD1 (5 bases). Germline loops: CDR1 SGHTA, CDR2 FQGTGA. The CDR3 totals 15 residues. Trimming took 5 bases from V and 0 from J, leaving 10 bases between them. CDR3 nucleotide sequence: TGTGCCAGCAGCACAGGTTCTACGAACACCGGGGAGCTGTTTTTT. This translates into CASSTGSTNTGELFF. Based on the CDR3 plus reference TRBV7-3 and TRBJ2-2, the full variable domain is GAGVSQTPSNKVTEKGKYVELRCDPISGHTALYWYRQSLGQGPEFLIYFQGTGAADDSGLPNDRFFAVRPEGSVSTLKIQRTERGDSAVYLCASSTGSTNTGELFFGEGSRLTVL.

This clonotype was seen a few times. The genes are TRBV7-2 and TRBJ2-7; 7 nucleotides align to TRBD2. The V and J ends lost 4 bases and 6 bases, in that order; junction bases with no gene match: 9. Germline V gives CDR1 SGHTA, CDR2 FQGNSA. The CDR3 consists of 14 residues. The CDR3 sequence is CASSSAGPPGEQYF. Written as DNA, the CDR3 is TGTGCCAGCAGCTCAGCGGGACCCCCCGGCGAGCAGTACTTC. Variable domain in full (rest from reference TRBV7-2 and TRBJ2-7): GAGVSQSPSNKVTEKGKDVELRCDPISGHTALYWYRQSLGQGLEFLIYFQGNSAPDKSGLPSDRFSAERTGGSVSTLTIQRTQQEDSAVYLCASSSAGPPGEQYFGPGTRLTVT.

V and J are TRBV11-2 and TRBJ2-7; D call uncertain. The CDR3 is 12 residues long. Germline CDR1 reads SGHAT; CDR2 reads FQNNGV. V was pared by 5 bases and J by 5 bases, with 10 bases between. The CDR3 DNA follows: TGTGCCAGCAGCATTAGGAATGACGAGCAGTACTTC. Encoded protein: CASSIRNDEQYF.

This clonotype was counted ten times or more. The chain employs TRBV18 and TRBJ2-6; possibly TRBD1 for D (5 bases). This CDR3 contains 15 residues. Germline lookup yields CDR1 KGHSH and CDR2 LQKENI. Trimming shortened V by 5 bases and J by 0 bases, and 8 bases separated the two germline ends. The chain's CDR3 is CASSKTGSGANVLTF. Written as DNA, the CDR3 is TGTGCCAGCTCAAAAACAGGCTCTGGGGCCAACGTCCTGACTTTC.

This clonotype was detected only a few times. The chain uses TRBV28 and TRBJ2-7; D is uncertain. The CDR3 is 12 residues long. Deletions cut 7 bases from V and 4 bases from J, with 11 bases between. Germline loops: CDR1 MDHEN, CDR2 SYDVKM. The CDR3 coding sequence is TGTGCCAGCACTTCCCTAAATTACGAGCAGTACTTC. Translating gives CASTSLNYEQYF.

The chain carries TRBV7-9 and TRBJ2-1, with D perhaps assigned TRBD1 or TRBD2 (5 bases each). Germline V gene data show CDR1 as SEHNR and CDR2 as FQNEAQ (reference sequence). The CDR3 contains 14 residues. V was pared by 6 bases and J by 3 bases, with 12 bases between. This CDR3 reads CASSSGTHYNEQFF. The DNA of the CDR3 is TGTGCCAGCAGTTCCGGGACCCACTACAATGAGCAGTTCTTC.

In this sample, this clonotype turned up many times. This chain links TRBV20-1 with TRBJ1-2; D is unresolved. The CDR3 totals 15 residues. Trimming took 0 bases from V and 0 from J, leaving 11 bases between them. Germline V gene lookup returns CDR1 DFQATT and CDR2 SNEGSKA (reference sequence). The CDR3 loop is CSARDREEANYGYTF. CDR3 DNA: TGCAGTGCTAGAGATCGGGAGGAGGCTAACTATGGCTACACCTTC.